What follows describes a single T cell receptor (beta chain). This clone's antigen is unknown. It has no much larger one-base neighbor in the sample; base qualities were not kept. CDR1 and CDR2 are read off the germline V gene as MNHEY and SVGEGT. CDR3 length: 14 amino acids, cysteine to phenylalanine. The kept DNA is CDR3 alone, 42 bases in frame from the first base. Cut back by 6 bases and 2 bases, the V and J ends lie 12 bases apart. The source of the sample is a study of blood T cell repertoires in COVID-19 (dated by TCRdb to between 2020 and 2021). Turning to the overall study: The collaborator samples originated in the United States, Italy and Spain and spanned the acute and convalescent phases of COVID-19. Samples came from the ongoing ImmuneRACE study (first 160 participants) plus 1,254 subjects from 6 global collaborators. The sample metadata nearly always contained a de-identified subject ID, COVID-19 status, age in years and sex. Where HLA class I and class II types were available, the types were taken from metadata supplied by the sample provider, not from assay-based typing. The material from the prospective study consisted of cDNA or gDNA derived from T cells, B-cell-depleted T cells, or PBMCs. A freely available public database, intended as a resource for researchers studying the immune response to SARS-CoV-2, is where the repertoires were released. The dataset comprised deeply sampled blood TCRbeta repertoires from subjects exposed to, actively infected with, or recovered from COVID-19.

The immunoSEQ Assay, a bias-controlled multiplex PCR, was used to amplify TCRbeta CDR3 regions from genomic DNA. Per the source publication's procedure: The number of nucleated cells in each sample was estimated by amplification of reference gene primers within the assay. To quantify the absolute abundance of each unique TCRbeta CDR3 rearrangement, sequence reads were collapsed and filtered. Productive Simpson clonality was computed per sample as the square root of Simpson's diversity index over productive rearrangements. In its TCRdb copy, this immuneACCESS table keeps in-frame sequences only and misses some clones. Where compared with another copy, unresolved V genes explain less than half of these, and the others have no known cause. For V, J and clone size, that table is used; D and trimming come from the DNA. This sample is represented by some 160,000 clones; about 80% of them were singletons. Jointly, the top ten make up about 3.4% of the sample.

Participants in the prospective study were aged about 18 to 95 years, lived in 24 United States geographic areas, and enrolled through a virtual design. In the prospective study, participants were assigned to cohorts based on the clinical history participants reported in a screening survey and a study questionnaire. Recovered participants in ImmuneRACE Cohort 3 were defined as having two consecutive negative NP/OP PCR tests, clearance from a healthcare professional, or resolution of symptoms. In the prospective study, mobile phlebotomists collected whole blood, serum and a nasopharyngeal or oropharyngeal swab from each participant. Prospective study participants could optionally give additional blood draws and questionnaires over an approximately two-month period. Before DNA extraction, blood samples from the prospective study were shipped at room temperature or frozen. Overall results and qualifications from the work: The quantity of clinical and demographic metadata differed by source and by participant and was supplied without curation.

The sample comprised PBMCs or T cells enriched from blood (not recorded which). This clonotype was sampled from a woman between 55 and 75 years old who had recovered from COVID-19. The rearranged segments are TRBV6-2 or TRBV6-3 and TRBJ2-3; the D region possibly corresponds to TRBD2 (6 bases align). The base sequence is TGTGCCAGCAGCCATAGCGGCCCCACAGATACGCAGTATTTT. It translates to CASSHSGPTDTQYF.